The sample holds many counts of the clone carrying this T cell receptor (beta chain). The data were taken from a study of T-cell reconstitution after alpha-beta-depleted transplantation in children. Per the germline V gene, CDR1 is MNHEY and CDR2 is SVGAGI. Trimming left V 0 bases short and J 3 bases short, with 12 bases between. CDR3 length: 16 residues. As it was prepared, the TCRbeta library received unique molecular identifiers. Using its own MiXCR run on the PCR reads, TCRdb lists one record per CDR3 protein. The sample shows some 200,000 distinct CDR3 sequences, 13% to 15% of them seen only once.

The gene calls are TRBV6-5 and TRBJ2-1, with TRBD1 as a possible D gene (6 bases). The sample in question was PBMCs from the stem cell graft donor, obtained from the stem cell graft. This TCR came from a human donor who donated a stem cell graft to a child with acute lymphoblastic leukemia. CDR3 loop: CASSYSGGEVYNEQFF. The CDR3 DNA is TGTGCCAGCAGTTACTCTGGGGGCGAGGTCTACAATGAGCAGTTCTTC.